The T cell receptor beta chain under discussion was sequenced for a study of blood T cell repertoires in COVID-19. Across the study: The United States, Italy and Spain provided the acute and convalescent COVID-19 samples. T cells, B-cell-depleted T cells, or PBMCs provided the cDNA or gDNA that served as material.

In the study's own analysis: Researchers report that nucleated cell counts were estimated from reference gene primer amplification. Measured with immunoSEQ multiplex PCR; TCRdb has only the in-frame clones, and not every one. Clonal size and the V and J genes are those of that table, whereas D and trimming came from the DNA. The table records about 140,000 clones, around 72% of them present only once. This clone came up once. The CDR3 has 12 amino acids. Trimming left V 8 bases short and J 0 bases short, with 8 bases between. Per the germline V gene, CDR1 is SGHVS and CDR2 is FQNEAQ. Sequenced sample: peripheral blood. This receptor was taken from a woman aged 60-75 years with acute or convalescent COVID-19. The chain links TRBV7-8 to TRBJ2-7; D call uncertain. This CDR3 reads CASVAGSYEQYF. DNA for the CDR3: TGTGCCAGCGTGGCAGGCTCCTACGAGCAGTACTTC.